The 23 T cell receptor beta chains below all came from one sample that was sequenced in a study of immune evolution from preneoplasia to lung adenocarcinoma. Generated by immunoSEQ multiplex PCR, the TCRdb table keeps only in-frame clones and is missing some. The sample shows several thousand clones, about 82% of them seen only once. Sequencing input: FFPE invasive lung adenocarcinoma tissue. Every receptor here comes from a person between 50 and 60 years old with lung adenocarcinoma.

The chain has TRBV9 and TRBJ1-1, with a possible D match to TRBD1 (6 bases). The ends were cut back, 2 bases at V and 4 bases at J, with 9 bases in the middle. The CDR3 is 13 residues long. From germline, CDR1 is SGDLS and CDR2 YYNGEE. DNA of the CDR3: TGTGCCAGCAGCGTTGGGGGGCTCACTGAAGCTTTCTTT. It yields the protein CASSVGGLTEAFF.

This clone showed up just a few times. The genes are TRBV14 and TRBJ2-3, with 9 bases fitting TRBD2. The CDR3 contains 17 residues. The junction had 8 bases not matched to a gene; V was cut back by 4 bases and J by 0 bases. The germline V gene encodes CDR1 SGHDN and CDR2 FVKESK. The CDR3 reads CASSPLAGAVSTDTQYF. The CDR3 nucleotides are TGTGCCAGCAGCCCCTTAGCGGGGGCAGTAAGCACAGATACGCAGTATTTT.

The chain employs TRBV2 and TRBJ1-6, with a weak D call TRBD1 (5 bases). The germline V and J ends were trimmed by 4 bases and 7 bases, with 14 bases remaining between them. This CDR3 has 15 residues. CDR1 and CDR2 (germline): SNHLY, FYNNEI. The CDR3 here is CASSVDGASNSPLHF. The DNA for the CDR3 is TGTGCCAGCAGTGTGGACGGGGCAAGCAATTCACCCCTCCACTTT. The full variable domain, with the rest looked up from reference TRBV2 and TRBJ1-6, is EPEVTQTPSHQVTQMGQEVILRCVPISNHLYFYWYRQILGQKVEFLVSFYNNEISEKSEIFDDQFSVERPDGSNFTLKIRSTKLEDSAMYFCASSVDGASNSPLHFGNGTRLTVT.

The rearrangement uses TRBV28 and TRBJ2-4; D may match TRBD1 or TRBD2 (6 bases each). Germline CDR1 reads MDHEN; CDR2 reads SYDVKM. This CDR3 has 14 residues. The ends were cut back, 7 bases at V and 6 bases at J, with 16 bases in the middle. DNA for the CDR3: TGTGCCAGCACCCCCCAAGGGGGGTCAAACATTCAGTACTTC. It encodes CASTPQGGSNIQYF. Complete variable domain (other parts from reference TRBV28 and TRBJ2-4): DVKVTQSSRYLVKRTGEKVFLECVQDMDHENMFWYRQDPGLGLRLIYFSYDVKMKEKGDIPEGYSVSREKKERFSLILESASTNQTSMYLCASTPQGGSNIQYFGAGTRLSVL.

V is TRBV4-1 and J is TRBJ2-6, with TRBD1 identical over 8 bases. CDR1 MGHRA and CDR2 YSYEKL come from the germline V gene. The junction had 2 bases not matched to a gene; V was cut back by 1 base and J by 0 bases. The CDR3 loop spans 17 amino acids. The CDR3: CASSQGTGNSGANVLTF. The CDR3 nucleotides are TGCGCCAGCAGCCAAGGGACAGGGAACTCTGGGGCCAACGTCCTGACTTTC.

A remark on this clone: This CDR3 fails to terminate in the conserved phenylalanine or tryptophan, so it likely reflects a read error. Because the CDR3's place on the DNA is in doubt, the DNA is left out and the CDR3 is given as listed by TCRdb. This rearrangement joins TRBV4-3 to TRBJ2-6. The CDR3 region is 12 residues in length, termini included. Germline CDR1 is LGHNA and CDR2 is YSLEER. CDR3 sequence reads: CASSYNRGRHKV.

The chain has TRBV30 and TRBJ1-5, with D perhaps matching TRBD1 (5 bases). The CDR3 runs 13 residues. V was shortened by 4 bases and J by 4 bases, with 11 bases between the two germline ends. The germline V gene has CDR1 GTSNPN and CDR2 SVGIG (reference sequence). The CDR3 here is CAWTRDSNQPQHF. CDR3 nucleotide sequence: TGTGCCTGGACCCGGGACTCAAATCAGCCCCAGCATTTT.

The V gene is TRBV5-6, the J gene TRBJ2-5; D not certain. Germline lookup yields CDR1 SGHDT and CDR2 YYEEEE. CDR3 size: 12 residues. V lost 1 base and J lost 7, with 8 bases in between. DNA of the CDR3: TGTGCCAGCAGCTTGACCCCGGCGACCCAGTACTTC. It specifies CASSLTPATQYF.

The rearrangement links TRBV18 to TRBJ2-1, with 8 nucleotides matching TRBD1. The V gene's germline CDR1 is KGHSH and CDR2 LQKENI. V lost 2 bases to trimming and J lost 9 bases; unmatched junction nucleotides: 3. The CDR3 loop spans 13 amino acids. The CDR3 is CASSPSRGLEQFF. CDR3 bases: TGTGCCAGCTCACCAAGCAGGGGGCTTGAGCAGTTCTTC.

The chain links TRBV4-1 to TRBJ1-2; possible D gene TRBD1, 6 bases. There are 16 residues in the CDR3. The V end was cut by 0 bases, the J end by 6 bases, with 17 bases between. CDR1 MGHRA and CDR2 YSYEKL come from the germline V gene. CDR3 amino acids: CASSQDGGGRGDGYTF. CDR3 DNA sequence: TGCGCCAGCAGCCAAGACGGCGGGGGCAGGGGAGATGGCTACACCTTC.

The chain links TRBV19 to TRBJ1-3; tentative D call: TRBD1 (6 bases). The germline V and J ends were trimmed by 9 bases and 4 bases, with 10 bases remaining between them. There are 12 residues in the CDR3. CDR1 LNHDA and CDR2 SQIVND come from the germline V gene (reference sequence). This CDR3 is CASRGWGNTIYF. The CDR3 DNA follows: TGTGCCAGCAGGGGATGGGGAAACACCATATATTTT.

The chain couples TRBV7-9 to TRBJ2-5, with D unresolved. Per the germline V gene, CDR1 is SEHNR and CDR2 is FQNEAQ (reference sequence). The CDR3 runs 13 residues. Trimming left V 2 bases short and J 5 bases short, with 9 bases between. The CDR3 here is CASSLQVIETQYF. Written as DNA, the CDR3 is TGTGCCAGCAGCTTACAGGTTATTGAGACCCAGTACTTC.

The chain has TRBV7-6 and TRBJ2-3, with D maybe TRBD2 (6 bases). The CDR3 consists of 15 residues. Germline assignment: CDR1 SGHVS and CDR2 FNYEAQ. Trimming took off 2 bases at V and 4 bases at J, with 13 bases between the two ends. The CDR3 spells CASSLSVQRADTQYF. CDR3 DNA sequence: TGTGCCAGCAGCTTATCAGTTCAGCGGGCAGATACGCAGTATTTT.

CDR3 amino acids: CASKDQAQGRLGYTF. Written as DNA, the CDR3 is TGTGCCAGCAAAGACCAGGCACAGGGACGTCTCGGCTACACCTTC. The rearrangement links TRBV28 to TRBJ1-2, with TRBD1 as a possible D gene (6 bases). Per the germline V gene, CDR1 is MDHEN and CDR2 is SYDVKM. The length of the CDR3 is 15 residues. Deletions cut 7 bases from V and 8 bases from J, with 23 bases between.

The genes are TRBV27 and TRBJ2-2; 7 nucleotides match TRBD1. From germline, CDR1 is MNHEY and CDR2 SMNVEV (reference sequence). Trimming at V came to 8 bases and at J to 5 bases, leaving 11 bases not matched to a gene. This CDR3 has 15 amino acids. CDR3 residues: CASRLGTERTGELFF. The CDR3 DNA sequence: TGTGCCAGCCGATTAGGGACAGAAAGAACCGGGGAGCTGTTTTTT.

V gene TRBV5-1 combines with J gene TRBJ1-2, with a tentative D call TRBD1 (6 bases). This CDR3 has 12 residues. V lost 9 bases and J 2 bases, leaving 11 bases between the germline ends. Germline CDR1 SGHRS, CDR2 YFSETQ. CDR3 amino acids: CATRTGNYGYTF. The CDR3 nucleotides read TGCGCCACCAGAACAGGGAACTATGGCTACACCTTC.

The chain employs TRBV2 and TRBJ2-2, with D unresolved. V lost 4 bases and J 4 bases, leaving 4 bases between the germline ends. Germline V CDR1 and CDR2: SNHLY, FYNNEI. The CDR3 sequence is 12 residues long. The CDR3 loop reads CASSAFTGELFF. CDR3 bases: TGTGCCAGCAGTGCCTTCACCGGGGAGCTGTTTTTT.

The chain couples TRBV16 to TRBJ1-5; no definite D call. Germline CDR1 reads KGHSY; CDR2 reads FQNENV. Trimming removed 3 bases from V and 3 bases from J, with 18 bases in between. CDR3 size: 17 residues. As DNA, the CDR3 is TGTGCCAGCAGCCATGACCAAAGGGTTGGGAACAATCAGCCCCAGCATTTT. It specifies CASSHDQRVGNNQPQHF.

The chain uses TRBV11-2 and TRBJ2-1; 7 bases agree with TRBD1. CDR1 SGHAT and CDR2 FQNNGV come from the germline V gene. There are 15 residues in the CDR3. V shed 3 bases and J 7 bases; nucleotides not matched to a gene: 9. CDR3 nucleotides: TGTGCCAGCAGCTTCGGAACAGGGGATTTGAATGAGCAGTTCTTC. As protein: CASSFGTGDLNEQFF. Supplemented by reference TRBV11-2 and TRBJ2-1, the full variable domain reads EAGVAQSPRYKIIEKRQSVAFWCNPISGHATLYWYQQILGQGPKLLIQFQNNGVVDDSQLPKDRFSAERLKGVDSTLKIQPAKLEDSAVYLCASSFGTGDLNEQFFGPGTRLTVL.

The rearrangement links TRBV29-1 to TRBJ2-1; TRBD2 matches at 7 bases. Germline-derived CDR1 and CDR2 are SQVTM and ANQGSEA. This CDR3 has 13 residues. With V trimmed by 7 bases and J by 0 bases, 3 bases remained unmatched. The CDR3 DNA sequence: TGCAGCGGGGAGGGACCCTCCTACAATGAGCAGTTCTTC. Protein: CSGEGPSYNEQFF.

J is TRBJ2-3 and V is TRBV7-2; D not resolved. V lost 1 base, J lost 0 bases, and 14 bases lay in between. This CDR3 is 17 amino acids long. Germline V CDR1 and CDR2: SGHTA, FQGNSA. DNA of the CDR3: TGTGCCAGCAGCTTAGATTTACCCCAAATGAGCACAGATACGCAGTATTTT. Residues: CASSLDLPQMSTDTQYF.

The CDR3 region is CASSFSLGNQPQHF. CDR3 in DNA: TGTGCCAGCAGTTTCTCTTTGGGGAACCAGCCCCAGCATTTT. The J gene is TRBJ1-5, the V gene TRBV28, with D hard to call. This CDR3 is 14 amino acids long. Trimming removed 3 bases at V and 7 bases at J, with 13 bases between. The germline V gene encodes CDR1 MDHEN and CDR2 SYDVKM. The variable domain in full, completed from reference TRBV28 and TRBJ1-5, reads DVKVTQSSRYLVKRTGEKVFLECVQDMDHENMFWYRQDPGLGLRLIYFSYDVKMKEKGDIPEGYSVSREKKERFSLILESASTNQTSMYLCASSFSLGNQPQHFGDGTRLSIL.

The chain links TRBV2 to TRBJ2-5; TRBD1 is a possible D gene (6 bases). CDR1 is SNHLY, CDR2 FYNNEI, per germline. Trimming stripped 6 bases from V and 7 bases from J, with 21 bases between. The CDR3 is made up of 15 amino acids. The CDR3 loop reads CASSLQRPTQGTQYF. The CDR3, as DNA: TGTGCCAGCAGCTTACAACGGCCTACACAGGGGACCCAGTACTTC.